What follows describes a single T cell receptor (beta chain). The antigen is unknown. The data originate from a study of cytomegalovirus exposure and HLA in healthy donors. Trimming shortened V by 1 base and J by 5 bases, and 18 bases separated the two germline ends. The CDR3 length is 16 residues. Germline V CDR1 and CDR2: SGHRS, YFSETQ. PCR involved 60 Vbeta and 13 Jbeta primers. Sequencing was performed with immunoSEQ multiplex PCR; in TCRdb, only in-frame clones are kept and a portion is missing. The table shows about 55,000 clones, with about 67% occurring only once. Study results and limitations: Across HLA loci, a later analysis found differing TCR association rates, with DRB1 most and HLA-C fewest. Most TCRs appeared rarely, but some public TCRs recurred in many donors.

Specimen: PBMCs. The clonotype comes from a middle-aged man in good health and CMV-seropositive. The rearrangement links TRBV5-1 to TRBJ2-5, with D perhaps TRBD1 (6 bases). CDR3 DNA sequence: TGCGCCAGCAGCTTGAAGGTCAGGGGCTTTGGGGAGACCCAGTACTTC. Its translation is CASSLKVRGFGETQYF.